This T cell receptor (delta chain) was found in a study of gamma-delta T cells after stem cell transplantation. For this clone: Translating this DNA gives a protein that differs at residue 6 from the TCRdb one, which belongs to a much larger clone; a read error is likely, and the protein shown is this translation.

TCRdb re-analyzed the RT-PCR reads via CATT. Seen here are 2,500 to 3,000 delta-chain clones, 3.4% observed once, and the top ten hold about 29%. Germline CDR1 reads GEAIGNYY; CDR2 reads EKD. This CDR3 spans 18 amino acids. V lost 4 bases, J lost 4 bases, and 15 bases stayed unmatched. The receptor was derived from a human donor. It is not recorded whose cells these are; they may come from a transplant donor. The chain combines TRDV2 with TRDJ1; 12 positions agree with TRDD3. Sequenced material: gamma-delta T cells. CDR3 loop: CACDPIADWGIQFDKLIF. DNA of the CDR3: TGTGCCTGTGATCCGATCGCCGACTGGGGGATACAGTTCGATAAACTCATCTTT.